This entry describes one TCR beta chain. The sample comes from a study of control samples from healthy donors and cancer patients. There are 15 residues in the CDR3. V lost 2 bases and J lost 0, with 8 bases in between. Germline lookup yields CDR1 SGHRS and CDR2 YFSETQ. This table comes from immunoSEQ multiplex PCR, and its TCRdb copy is limited to in-frame clones, with some not included. The profile shows over 100,000 clones, about 91% of them singletons. Sample: blood. The origin of this receptor is a man aged 35-49 years in good health. The rearrangement uses TRBV5-1 and TRBJ2-2; D is perhaps TRBD1 or TRBD2 (5 bases each). The CDR3 DNA follows: TGCGCCAGCAGCTTCGGGGCTTCGAACACCGGGGAGCTGTTTTTT. Protein: CASSFGASNTGELFF.